This TCR beta chain was sequenced in a study of PD-L1 blockade in urothelial cancer. Study summary: Patients started atezolizumab around 2014, 1,200 mg intravenously every 3 weeks. Blood samples had a median of 141,255 T cells, tens of thousands of unique TCRs, and clonality approximately 0.085.

This CDR3 is built from 13 residues. The germline V and J ends were trimmed by 5 bases and 5 bases, with 12 bases remaining between them. Germline V gene sequence: CDR1 SNHLY, CDR2 FYNNEI. Measured with immunoSEQ multiplex PCR; TCRdb has only the in-frame clones, and not every one. The sample shows about 43,000 clones, more than 70% of them seen only once. The rearrangement uses TRBV2 and TRBJ1-2; D is uncertain. The sequencing used PBMCs, collected around atezolizumab (anti-PD-L1) treatment. This receptor was obtained from an older woman with urothelial cancer. DNA of the CDR3: TGTGCCAGCAGTCCCGTCCGGGTTTATGGCTACACCTTC. Encoded protein: CASSPVRVYGYTF.